The rows below give T cell receptor beta chains drawn from one sample of a study of response to subunit inactivated influenza vaccine. In TCRdb, the RT-PCR reads were re-called with MiXCR into one record per CDR3 protein. Here the sample spans roughly 620,000 distinct CDR3 sequences, over 9% being singletons. A further study also used this sample, focusing on T cells expressing NK-cell markers.

The sample was PBMCs from blood, taken on the day of vaccination. The receptors derive from a man aged 50 to 60 who received an inactivated influenza vaccine. CDR3s include the opening cysteine and the closing phenylalanine or tryptophan. The order of the fields is J gene, V gene, clone size, D gene, CDR3 protein, CDR3 DNA. The D gene is left open where the match is weak. Size is omitted from some rows. Given values are once, few, many or a class for expanded clones.

j_call: TRBJ2-7
v_call: TRBV30
clone_size: .
d_call: .
cdr3_aa: CAWSVLSRGEQYF
cdr3_nt: TGTGCCTGGAGTGTACTATCAAGGGGCGAGCAGTACTTC

j_call: TRBJ2-2
v_call: TRBV12-3/TRBV12-4
clone_size: few
d_call: .
cdr3_aa: CASSQPLHRLTGELFF
cdr3_nt: TGTGCCAGCAGTCAACCTTTACACAGACTCACCGGGGAGCTGTTTTTT

j_call: TRBJ2-3
v_call: TRBV5-1
clone_size: .
d_call: .
cdr3_aa: CASRRDIPTDTQYF
cdr3_nt: TGCGCCAGCAGGAGGGACATCCCTACAGATACGCAGTATTTT

j_call: TRBJ2-1
v_call: TRBV20-1
clone_size: many
d_call: .
cdr3_aa: CSARRSFSYNEQFF
cdr3_nt: TGCAGTGCTCGAAGGTCTTTCTCCTACAATGAGCAGTTCTTC

j_call: TRBJ2-5
v_call: TRBV20-1
clone_size: .
d_call: TRBD2
cdr3_aa: CSARDRAGLGFLETQYF
cdr3_nt: TGCAGTGCTAGAGACCGTGCGGGACTAGGGTTCTTGGAGACCCAGTACTTC

j_call: TRBJ2-1
v_call: TRBV29-1
clone_size: .
d_call: TRBD2
cdr3_aa: CSVEYGGDEQFF
cdr3_nt: TGCAGCGTTGAATACGGGGGGGATGAGCAGTTCTTC

j_call: TRBJ2-3
v_call: TRBV4-3
clone_size: few
d_call: .
cdr3_aa: CASSSGWGGLTDTQYF
cdr3_nt: TGCGCCAGCAGCTCTGGTTGGGGGGGGCTTACAGATACGCAGTATTTT

j_call: TRBJ2-4
v_call: TRBV5-6
clone_size: few
d_call: TRBD2
cdr3_aa: CASSFIAGDIQYF
cdr3_nt: TGTGCCAGCAGCTTTATCGCGGGGGACATTCAGTACTTC

j_call: TRBJ2-1
v_call: TRBV7-6
clone_size: .
d_call: .
cdr3_aa: CASSLPAGPYNEQFF
cdr3_nt: TGTGCCAGCAGCTTACCAGCGGGTCCCTACAATGAGCAGTTCTTC

j_call: TRBJ2-7
v_call: TRBV7-2
clone_size: few
d_call: .
cdr3_aa: CASSLDLHEQYF
cdr3_nt: TGTGCCAGCAGCTTAGACTTGCACGAGCAGTACTTC

j_call: TRBJ2-7
v_call: TRBV10-3
clone_size: .
d_call: .
cdr3_aa: CAISEEGPYEQYF
cdr3_nt: TGTGCCATCAGTGAGGAAGGGCCCTACGAGCAGTACTTC

j_call: TRBJ2-3
v_call: TRBV7-2
clone_size: few
d_call: .
cdr3_aa: CASSLRREDTQYF
cdr3_nt: TGTGCCAGCAGCTTAAGGCGGGAAGATACGCAGTATTTT

j_call: TRBJ2-2
v_call: TRBV11-3
clone_size: few
d_call: .
cdr3_aa: CASSLIAGAGELFF
cdr3_nt: TGTGCCAGCAGCTTAATAGCTGGGGCCGGGGAGCTGTTTTTT

j_call: TRBJ2-5
v_call: TRBV29-1
clone_size: .
d_call: .
cdr3_aa: CSVGGSLGETQYF
cdr3_nt: TGCAGCGTTGGGGGGTCGCTTGGCGAGACCCAGTACTTC

j_call: TRBJ2-3
v_call: TRBV20-1
clone_size: .
d_call: TRBD2
cdr3_aa: CSARGGLAGDTQYF
cdr3_nt: TGCAGTGCTAGGGGGGGACTAGCGGGAGACACGCAGTATTTT

j_call: TRBJ2-1
v_call: TRBV18
clone_size: .
d_call: TRBD2
cdr3_aa: CASSPRLAGFSYNEQFF
cdr3_nt: TGTGCCAGCTCACCACGTCTAGCGGGGTTCTCCTACAATGAGCAGTTCTTC

j_call: TRBJ2-1
v_call: TRBV9
clone_size: few
d_call: TRBD2
cdr3_aa: CASSGIPGLAGYNEQFF
cdr3_nt: TGTGCCAGCAGCGGTATACCGGGACTAGCGGGATACAATGAGCAGTTCTTC